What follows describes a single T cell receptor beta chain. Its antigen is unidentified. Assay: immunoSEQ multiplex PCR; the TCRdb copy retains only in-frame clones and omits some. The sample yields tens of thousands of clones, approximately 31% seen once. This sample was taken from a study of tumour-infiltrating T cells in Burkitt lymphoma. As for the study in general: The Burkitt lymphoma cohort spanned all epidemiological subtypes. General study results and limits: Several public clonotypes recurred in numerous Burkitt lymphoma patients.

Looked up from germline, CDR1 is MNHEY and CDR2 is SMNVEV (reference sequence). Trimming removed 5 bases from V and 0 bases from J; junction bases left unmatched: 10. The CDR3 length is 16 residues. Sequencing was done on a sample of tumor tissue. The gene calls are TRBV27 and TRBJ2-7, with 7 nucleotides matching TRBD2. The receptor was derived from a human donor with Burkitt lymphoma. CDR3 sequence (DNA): TGTGCCAGCAGTCCCATAGCGGGCACCAGCTCCTACGAGCAGTACTTC. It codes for CASSPIAGTSSYEQYF.